This T cell receptor (beta chain) is from a study of blood T cell repertoires in COVID-19. Study context: Samples representing acute and convalescent COVID-19 were sourced from the United States, Italy and Spain. The analysed material was cDNA or gDNA that came from T cells, B-cell-depleted T cells, or PBMCs.

As handled by the study authors: Scientists estimated how many nucleated cells there were by amplifying reference gene primers. TCRdb's table, derived via immunoSEQ multiplex PCR, lists solely in-frame clones and lacks some. The V and J calls and clone size are taken from that table; D and trimming were inferred from the DNA. The sample carries 200,000 or so clones, approximately 84% recorded once. V lost 1 base and J lost 3, with 8 bases in between. This CDR3 spans 14 amino acids. Germline CDR1 KGHSH, CDR2 LQKENI. This TCR was sampled from a human donor with acute or convalescent COVID-19. The donor label of this sample is uncertain. Sample: peripheral blood. The chain joins TRBV18 to TRBJ2-3; no definite D call. The CDR3: CASSPQVQTDTQYF. The CDR3 nucleotides read TGTGCCAGCTCACCACAAGTACAGACAGATACGCAGTATTTT. Full variable domain (remainder filled in from reference TRBV18 and TRBJ2-3): NAGVMQNPRHLVRRRGQEARLRCSPMKGHSHVYWYRQLPEEGLKFMVYLQKENIIDESGMPKERFSAEFPKEGPSILRIQQVVRGDSAAYFCASSPQVQTDTQYFGPGTRLTVL.